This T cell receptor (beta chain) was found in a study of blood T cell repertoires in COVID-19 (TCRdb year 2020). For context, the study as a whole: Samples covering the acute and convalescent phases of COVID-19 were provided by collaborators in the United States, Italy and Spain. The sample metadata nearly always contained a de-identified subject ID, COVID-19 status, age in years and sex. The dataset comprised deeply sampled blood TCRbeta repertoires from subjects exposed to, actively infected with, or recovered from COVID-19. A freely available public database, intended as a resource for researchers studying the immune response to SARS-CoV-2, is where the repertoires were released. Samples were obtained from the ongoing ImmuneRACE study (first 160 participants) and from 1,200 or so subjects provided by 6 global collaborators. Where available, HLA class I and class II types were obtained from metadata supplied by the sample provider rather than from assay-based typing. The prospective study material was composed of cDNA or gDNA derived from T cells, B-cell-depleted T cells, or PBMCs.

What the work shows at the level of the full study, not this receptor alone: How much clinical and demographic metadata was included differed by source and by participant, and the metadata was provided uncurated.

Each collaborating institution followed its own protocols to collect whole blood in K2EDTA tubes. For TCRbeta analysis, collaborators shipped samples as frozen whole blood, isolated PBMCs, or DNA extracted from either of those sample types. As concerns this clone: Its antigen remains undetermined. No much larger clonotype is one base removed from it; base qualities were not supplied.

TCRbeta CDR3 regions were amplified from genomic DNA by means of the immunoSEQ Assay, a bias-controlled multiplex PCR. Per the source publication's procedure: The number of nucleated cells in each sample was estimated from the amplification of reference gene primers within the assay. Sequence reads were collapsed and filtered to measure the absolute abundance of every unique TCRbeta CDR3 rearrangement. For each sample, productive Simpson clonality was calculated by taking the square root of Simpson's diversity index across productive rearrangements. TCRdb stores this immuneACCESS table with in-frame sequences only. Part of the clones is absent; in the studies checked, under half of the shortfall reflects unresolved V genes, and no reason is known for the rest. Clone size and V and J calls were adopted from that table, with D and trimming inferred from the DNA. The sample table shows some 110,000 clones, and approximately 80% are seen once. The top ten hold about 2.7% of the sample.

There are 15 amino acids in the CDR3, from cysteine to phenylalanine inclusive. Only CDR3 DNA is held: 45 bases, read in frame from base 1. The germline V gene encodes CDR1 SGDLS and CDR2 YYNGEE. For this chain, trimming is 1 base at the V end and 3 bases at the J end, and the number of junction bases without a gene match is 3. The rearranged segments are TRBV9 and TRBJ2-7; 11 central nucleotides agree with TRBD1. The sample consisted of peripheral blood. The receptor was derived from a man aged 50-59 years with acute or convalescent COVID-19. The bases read TGTGCCAGCAGCGTAAGGGGGACAGGGGGCTACGAGCAGTACTTC. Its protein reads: CASSVRGTGGYEQYF.